These T cell receptor beta chains were read from a single sample in a study of cytotoxic CD8 clonotypes in ibrutinib-treated CLL. Using immunoSEQ multiplex PCR, the repertoire was profiled, and TCRdb retains in-frame clones only, with some absent. The sample lists some 28,000 clones; 45% to 60% were seen once. The source was PBMCs, collected before ibrutinib treatment. Receptors were obtained from a human donor with chronic lymphocytic leukemia. CDR3s include the opening cysteine and the closing phenylalanine or tryptophan. A D gene is named only where the DNA matches it firmly. Part of the rows lack a size; the others show once, few, many or a class for expanded clones.

d_call	v_call	clone_size	j_call	cdr3_nt	cdr3_aa
.	TRBV9	medium-sized	TRBJ2-5	TGTGCCAGCAGCCCCCGGGGGACCGTGGGGGTGGAGACCCAGTACTTC	CASSPRGTVGVETQYF
.	TRBV18	.	TRBJ2-7	TGTGCCAGCTCACTGACGGGCAGGGGGCGGTCTAGCGGACTCTACGAGCAGTACTTC	CASSLTGRGRSSGLYEQYF
.	TRBV7-3	.	TRBJ1-1	TGTGCCAGCAGCCGAGGTGTCCCGGGGACTGAAGCTTTCTTT	CASSRGVPGTEAFF
TRBD1	TRBV5-1	few	TRBJ2-5	TGCGCCAGCAGCCTTGGACAGGGCCAAGAGACCCAGTACTTC	CASSLGQGQETQYF
TRBD1	TRBV18	.	TRBJ2-1	TGTGCCAGCTCACCCCCGGGACAGGGGTCTCCGGGCTCCTACAATGAGCAGTTCTTC	CASSPPGQGSPGSYNEQFF
.	TRBV11-1	few	TRBJ1-1	TGTGCCAGCAGTGAGGGCCTGGGGACTGAAGCTTTCTTT	CASSEGLGTEAFF
.	TRBV4-1	.	TRBJ2-7	TGCGCCAGCAGCCTCGCATGGCCGCCCTACGAGCAGTACTTC	CASSLAWPPYEQYF
TRBD1	TRBV2	.	TRBJ2-7	TGTGCCAGCAGTGAATGGGACAGGAGAACCTACGAGCAGTACTTC	CASSEWDRRTYEQYF
.	TRBV2	few	TRBJ1-2	TGTGCCATCGAACAGGGATTAAACTATGGCTACACCTTC	CAIEQGLNYGYTF
TRBD2	TRBV9	.	TRBJ2-7	TGTGCCAGCAGCGCCCGGATGGAGCGGGGGTCACCAGGGGAGCAGTACTTC	CASSARMERGSPGEQYF
.	TRBV4-3	.	TRBJ2-1	TGCGCCAGCAGCCAAGGGCGCCAGCCCTACAATGAGCAGTTCTTC	CASSQGRQPYNEQFF
.	TRBV2	.	TRBJ2-5	TGTGCCAGCAGCGGTGGGCGGGGACAAGAGACCCAGTACTTC	CASSGGRGQETQYF
TRBD1	TRBV11-3	medium-sized	TRBJ2-3	TGTGCCAGGGACCAAGGACAGGGACCCTTAAGGACAGATACGCAGTATTTT	CARDQGQGPLRTDTQYF
TRBD1	TRBV6-1	.	TRBJ1-6	TGTGCCAGCAGTGGACGGACAGGCCTTTATAATTCACCCCTCCACTTT	CASSGRTGLYNSPLHF
.	TRBV2	.	TRBJ1-4	TGTGCCAGCCGGGGGGCCATGGGACCAACTAATGAAAAACTGTTTTTT	CASRGAMGPTNEKLFF
TRBD1	TRBV18	.	TRBJ2-2	TGTGCCAGCTCACGTGACAGGGCGGGCACCGGGGAGCTGTTTTTT	CASSRDRAGTGELFF
.	TRBV7-2	.	TRBJ1-1	TGTGCCAGCAGCTTTACCGGACGGGCTTTCTTT	CASSFTGRAFF
.	TRBV27	.	TRBJ2-7	TGTGCCAGCAGTTTAGGGTACGAGCAGTACTTC	CASSLGYEQYF
.	TRBV9	few	TRBJ2-7	TGTGCCAGCAGCGTATCGGGCTGGGGCGAGCAGTACTTC	CASSVSGWGEQYF
.	TRBV10-3	.	TRBJ2-7	TGTGCCATCAGTGAGTCTCGCTTCTACGAGCAGTACTTC	CAISESRFYEQYF
.	TRBV5-1	.	TRBJ2-3	TGCGCCAGCAGCTTGGCGTCCGGGTTCACAGATACGCAGTATTTT	CASSLASGFTDTQYF
TRBD2	TRBV19	few	TRBJ2-2	TGTGCCAGTAGTACGGGGGGAGGCCGCGGACCTCACACCGGGGAGCTGTTTTTT	CASSTGGGRGPHTGELFF
.	TRBV18	.	TRBJ2-7	TGTGCCAGCTCACCCTTGGGATTTATAGGAGTTTCCTACGAGCAGTACTTC	CASSPLGFIGVSYEQYF
.	TRBV7-2	.	TRBJ2-3	TGTGCCAGCAGCTCCCTCTTCGCCACAGATACGCAGTATTTT	CASSSLFATDTQYF
.	TRBV7-9	few	TRBJ2-3	TGTGCCAGCAGCTCGCCCTCGATGGGAACAGATACGCAGTATTTT	CASSSPSMGTDTQYF
.	TRBV11-2	few	TRBJ2-7	TGTGCCAGCAGCTCCATCCTGGGACCCACTCTCGGCTACGAGCAGTACTTC	CASSSILGPTLGYEQYF
TRBD2	TRBV29-1	.	TRBJ2-7	TGCAGCGTTGCGGCGGGAGGCTACGAGCAGTACTTC	CSVAAGGYEQYF
.	TRBV4-1	.	TRBJ1-4	TGCGCCAGCAGCCAAGGTGACGGGATTCGCGTCGAAAAACTGTTTTTT	CASSQGDGIRVEKLFF
.	TRBV5-1	.	TRBJ1-4	TGCGCCAGCAGCTTTGGCAGGGTCGGCGAAAAACTGTTTTTT	CASSFGRVGEKLFF
TRBD1	TRBV7-6	.	TRBJ2-2	TGTGCCAGCAGCTCGACAGGGGTTCGCACCGGGGAGCTGTTTTTT	CASSSTGVRTGELFF
TRBD2	TRBV10-3	.	TRBJ2-2	TGTGCCAGCAGAAGACCGGGGGGAACCGGGGAGCTGTTTTTT	CASRRPGGTGELFF
.	TRBV28	few	TRBJ2-3	TGTGCCAGCGTTGGGAGCACAGATACGCAGTATTTT	CASVGSTDTQYF
TRBD2	TRBV7-2	few	TRBJ2-1	TGTGCCAGCAGCCAACCCGCGGGTAGGACTAGCGATGAGCAGTTCTTC	CASSQPAGRTSDEQFF
.	TRBV18	.	TRBJ2-2	TGTGCCAGCTCACCACGAAGCGGGGAGCTGTTTTTT	CASSPRSGELFF
.	TRBV12-5	few	TRBJ2-7	TGTGCTAGTGCCATCATGAGGAACTACGAGCAGTACTTC	CASAIMRNYEQYF
.	TRBV10-3	.	TRBJ1-3	TGTGCCATCACCACAGGAGTCTCTGGAAACACCATATATTTT	CAITTGVSGNTIYF
.	TRBV7-9	.	TRBJ1-2	TGTGCCAGCAGCTATAGTGGACTCTATGGCTACACCTTC	CASSYSGLYGYTF
.	TRBV7-3	medium-sized	TRBJ2-2	TGTGCCAGCAGCCCCGGGATTCACACCGGGGAGCTGTTTTTT	CASSPGIHTGELFF
TRBD2	TRBV9	.	TRBJ2-2	TGTGCCAGCAGTCCTACTAGCGGGAGTTTTACCGGGGAGCTGTTTTTT	CASSPTSGSFTGELFF
TRBD2	TRBV9	.	TRBJ2-3	TGTGCCAGCAGCGTAGGCTTAGGCGGGAGACGCACAGATACGCAGTATTTT	CASSVGLGGRRTDTQYF
.	TRBV4-1	.	TRBJ2-2	TGCGCCAGCAGCCAAGATCCACAGGATGAGACCGGGGAGCTGTTTTTT	CASSQDPQDETGELFF
.	TRBV7-6	.	TRBJ2-5	TGTGCCAGCAGCCCAAAACGGGCGGGCCCCCAAGAGACCCAGTACTTC	CASSPKRAGPQETQYF
.	TRBV27	few	TRBJ2-3	TGTGCCAGCAGTGTCCCCGGCGTGGATACGCAGTATTTT	CASSVPGVDTQYF
.	TRBV28	.	TRBJ2-6	TGTGCCAGCAGTTTTAGTCCAGCGGGCTCTGGGGCCAACGTCCTGACTTTC	CASSFSPAGSGANVLTF
TRBD1	TRBV28	.	TRBJ1-1	TGTGCCAGCAGTCTACCGACAGGGCCGAACACTGAAGCTTTCTTT	CASSLPTGPNTEAFF